This TCR beta chain was sequenced during a study of blood T cell repertoires in COVID-19. Study as a whole: From T cells, B-cell-depleted T cells, or PBMCs came the material, which was cDNA or gDNA.

In the source study's methods: From reference gene primer amplification, estimates of nucleated cell counts were derived. Libraries were prepared by immunoSEQ multiplex PCR; TCRdb keeps only in-frame clonotypes and omits some of them. That table gives V, J and clone size, and the DNA gave D and trimming. This sample has fewer than 200,000 clones, with roughly nine tenths found just once. The trim removed 6 bases at V and 6 bases at J, leaving 8 bases unmatched. This CDR3 has 14 residues. The germline gives CDR1 SGHRS, CDR2 YFSETQ. This TCR was recovered from a man in his 70s with active or convalescent COVID-19. Sequencing was carried out using peripheral blood. This chain links TRBV5-1 with TRBJ2-2, with 7 bases lining up with TRBD1. In DNA form, the CDR3 reads TGCGCCAGCAAAGGGACAGTCGCGGCCGGGGAGCTGTTTTTT. Protein: CASKGTVAAGELFF.